A single sample is the source of the 24 T cell receptor beta chains below, sequenced in a study of blood T cell repertoires in COVID-19. Using immunoSEQ multiplex PCR, the repertoire was profiled, and TCRdb retains in-frame clones only, with some absent. The data contain 140,000 or so clones, roughly 80% of them singletons. The specimen sequenced was peripheral blood. These receptors all stem from a woman at least 80 years old with acute or convalescent COVID-19.

V usage is TRBV5-4 and J usage is TRBJ2-1, with D tentatively TRBD2 (8 bases). The germline gives CDR1 SGHNT, CDR2 YYREEE (reference sequence). This CDR3 region has 16 residues. The V end was cut by 6 bases, the J end by 4 bases, with 20 bases between. The CDR3 loop is CASTSGGGTDYNEQFF. For the CDR3, the DNA is TGTGCCAGCACGTCCGGGGGGGGGACAGATTACAATGAGCAGTTCTTC.

This clone came up a few times. In DNA, the CDR3 is TGTGCCAGCAGTGTTGGGACAGCCTACGAGCAGTACTTC. Translating gives CASSVGTAYEQYF. The chain couples TRBV27 to TRBJ2-7, with TRBD1 identical over 7 bases. Trimming at V came to 5 bases and at J to 2 bases, leaving 3 bases not matched to a gene. The germline CDR1 and CDR2 sequences are MNHEY and SMNVEV (reference sequence). The CDR3 runs to 13 residues.

This clone was recorded a few times. At one of its ends the junction is not consistent with the germline gene, which may arise from a read error. J is TRBJ1-3 and V is TRBV7-7; D is possibly TRBD1 (6 bases). This CDR3 contains 13 residues. The germline V gene has CDR1 SSHAT and CDR2 FNYEAQ (reference sequence). The CDR3 here is CASSLARGDTIYF. As DNA, the CDR3 is TGTGCTAGCAGCTTAGCCAGGGGAGACACCATATATTTT.

This clone occurred a few times. The rearrangement links TRBV7-8 to TRBJ1-2, with 7 bases lining up with TRBD1. This CDR3 comprises 14 residues. The V segment lost 2 bases and the J segment 4 bases; nucleotides outside the gene matches: 4. Germline V gene data show CDR1 as SGHVS and CDR2 as FQNEAQ. The CDR3 loop reads CASSLRTGSYGYTF. CDR3 sequence (DNA): TGTGCCAGCAGCTTAAGGACAGGAAGCTATGGCTACACCTTC.

Remarks on this clone: A read error may account for a junction end that differs from germline. The chain is built from TRBV10-2 and TRBJ2-5, with TRBD2 identical over 14 bases. CDR1 and CDR2 from the germline V gene are WSHSY and SAAADI. The CDR3 extends over 12 amino acids. The chain's CDR3 is CASRAGTSGGNF. In DNA form, the CDR3 reads TGCGCCAGCAGAGCCGGGACTAGCGGGGGAAACTTC.

This clone occurred once. The chain couples TRBV3-1 (or the pseudogene TRBV3-2) to TRBJ1-2; TRBD1 matches at 7 bases. The CDR3 sequence is 14 residues long. The J segment lost 0 bases and the V segment lost 3 bases, leaving 1 base of the junction unmatched. The V gene's germline CDR1 is LGHDT and CDR2 YNNKEL (reference sequence). The CDR3 loop reads CASSQQGANYGYTF. In DNA form, the CDR3 reads TGTGCCAGCAGCCAGCAGGGGGCTAACTATGGCTACACCTTC.

This chain joins TRBV7-2 and TRBJ2-7, with D unclear. With 2 bases removed from V and 3 bases from J, the gap between germline ends came to 11 bases. The germline CDR1 and CDR2 sequences are SGHTA and FQGNSA. This CDR3 region has 14 residues. The DNA of the CDR3 is TGTGCCAGCAGCTTATTTGGGTCAGGCTACGAGCAGTACTTC. Amino acid sequence: CASSLFGSGYEQYF.

The chain uses TRBV7-3 and TRBJ2-2; D unresolved. Per germline, CDR1 SGHTA and CDR2 FQGTGA. Trimming shortened V by 2 bases and J by 5 bases, and 6 bases separated the two germline ends. The CDR3 has 13 residues. CDR3 region: CASSLSTTGELFF. The CDR3 bases are TGTGCCAGCAGCTTATCGACTACCGGGGAGCTGTTTTTT.

The V gene is TRBV11-2, the J gene TRBJ2-7, with D tentatively TRBD1 (5 bases). The V end was cut by 4 bases, the J end by 5 bases, with 21 bases between. Germline loops: CDR1 SGHAT, CDR2 FQNNGV. The CDR3 has 16 residues. CDR3 DNA sequence: TGTGCCAGCAGCTGGAGTAAGGGCAGGGCTCTCCACGAGCAGTACTTC. Encoded protein: CASSWSKGRALHEQYF.

V usage is TRBV5-1 and J usage is TRBJ2-2; 7 nucleotides line up with TRBD1. Trimming took 0 bases from V and 4 from J; bases not matched to a gene: 3. CDR3 size: 15 residues. Germline-derived CDR1 and CDR2 are SGHRS and YFSETQ. CDR3 DNA sequence: TGCGCCAGCAGCTTGGAGGGGGCAGCCACCGGGGAGCTGTTTTTT. Its translation: CASSLEGAATGELFF.

This clone came up once. The rearrangement joins TRBV21-1 to TRBJ2-4; TRBD1, the table's D call, lacks a check against the DNA. TRBV21-1 is shown as a pseudogene. The CDR3 length is 18 residues. CDR3 loop: CASSPHRLDRNPKNIQYF. The CDR3 DNA follows: TGTGCCAGCAGCCCCCATCGCCTGGACAGAAACCCCAAAAACATTCAGTACTTC.

This chain joins TRBV10-3 and TRBJ2-7; 9 positions agree with TRBD1. With V trimmed by 3 bases and J by 7 bases, 7 bases remained unmatched. This CDR3 region has 14 residues. Germline V lookup: CDR1 ENHRY, CDR2 SYGVKD. CDR3 DNA sequence: TGTGCCATCAGTGACGGAGACAGGGGGAGGGAGCAGTACTTC. Protein sequence: CAISDGDRGREQYF.

The CDR3 nucleotides are TGCGCCAGCAGCTTGGCAGGGGGCCATCCCCAGCCCCAGCATTTT. This translates into CASSLAGGHPQPQHF. The chain carries TRBV5-1 and TRBJ1-5; TRBD1 matches at 8 bases. The CDR3 loop spans 15 amino acids. Trimming cost V 0 bases and J 7 bases; bases outside gene matches: 6. Germline lookup yields CDR1 SGHRS and CDR2 YFSETQ.

The genes are TRBV7-9 and TRBJ2-7; TRBD2 matches at 9 bases. The CDR3 is 13 amino acids. V dropped 8 bases and J dropped 7; count of bases not matched to a gene: 9. Germline V CDR1 and CDR2: SEHNR, FQNEAQ (reference sequence). Written as DNA, the CDR3 is TGTGCCAGCTCCGGGGGGACTAGCCGTGAGCAGTACTTC. This codes for CASSGGTSREQYF.

This rearrangement joins TRBV3-1 (or the pseudogene TRBV3-2) to TRBJ1-1, with TRBD1 as a possible D gene (5 bases). This CDR3 region has 13 residues. V shed 7 bases and J shed 3 bases, with 12 bases lying between them. Germline loops: CDR1 LGHDT, CDR2 YNNKEL (reference sequence). As DNA, the CDR3 is TGTGCCAGCACCCCCAGGGCTGACACTGAAGCTTTCTTT. It codes for CASTPRADTEAFF.

The CDR3 loop is CASSVRGTNQPQHF. Written as DNA, the CDR3 is TGCGCCAGCAGTGTAAGGGGGACCAATCAGCCCCAGCATTTT. The genes are TRBV10-2 and TRBJ1-5; possible D gene TRBD1, 6 bases. The CDR3 sequence is 14 residues long. V lost 4 bases and J 3 bases, leaving 10 bases between the germline ends. The germline gives CDR1 WSHSY, CDR2 SAAADI.

V and J are TRBV7-8 and TRBJ2-1, with 7 bases that match TRBD1. Unmatched junction bases numbered 10, after V lost 5 bases and J lost 3 bases. Germline CDR1 reads SGHVS; CDR2 reads FQNEAQ. This CDR3 has 16 residues. CDR3 in amino acids: CASSTQDRIDYNEQFF. The CDR3 DNA reads TGTGCCAGCAGCACCCAGGACAGGATTGACTACAATGAGCAGTTCTTC.

As regards this clone: The sample contains more than one DNA sequence encoding this CDR3. The CDR3 DNA sequence: TGTGCCAGCTCCCGGGGGATGAACACTGAAGCTTTCTTT. Translation: CASSRGMNTEAFF. V and J are TRBV18 and TRBJ1-1; a possible D gene is TRBD1 (5 bases). Trimming pared 6 bases from V and 0 bases from J, leaving 8 bases between. Per germline, CDR1 KGHSH and CDR2 LQKENI. The CDR3 sequence is 13 residues long.

The chain is built from TRBV5-4 and TRBJ1-2; a weak D match, TRBD1 (5 bases). In germline, CDR1 is SGHNT, CDR2 YYREEE (reference sequence). The V and J ends lost 2 bases and 6 bases respectively, with 11 bases between them. The CDR3 is 13 residues long. This CDR3 is CASSFAGWDGYTF. The CDR3 bases are TGTGCCAGCAGCTTCGCAGGGTGGGATGGCTACACCTTC.

This clone has a single count. The rearrangement uses TRBV5-4 and TRBJ2-3; 10 nucleotides align to TRBD2. Germline lookup yields CDR1 SGHNT and CDR2 YYREEE (reference sequence). CDR3 length: 15 amino acids. Germline trimming cut 10 bases from V and 2 bases from J; bases unmatched to any gene: 10. CDR3 sequence (DNA): TGTGCCTGTTCTAGCGGGGGATTCTTCACAGATACGCAGTATTTT. The encoded protein is CACSSGGFFTDTQYF. Full variable domain (outside the CDR3, taken from reference TRBV5-4 and TRBJ2-3): ETGVTQSPTHLIKTRGQQVTLRCSSQSGHNTVSWYQQALGQGPQFIFQYYREEENGRGNFPPRFSGLQFPNYSSELNVNALELDDSALYLCACSSGGFFTDTQYFGPGTRLTVL.

This CDR3 is CASSIDTGGSREKLFF. CDR3 sequence (DNA): TGTGCCAGCAGCATAGATACAGGGGGAAGCCGAGAAAAACTGTTTTTT. This chain connects TRBV5-6 to TRBJ1-4; 8 bases match TRBD1. Germline assignment: CDR1 SGHDT and CDR2 YYEEEE. The CDR3 covers 16 residues. V was clipped by 4 bases and J by 8 bases; unmatched bases: 13.

The gene calls are TRBV13 and TRBJ1-3; D might be TRBD1 (6 bases). The V and J ends lost 2 bases and 8 bases respectively, with 19 bases between them. Per germline, CDR1 PRHDT and CDR2 FYEKMQ (reference sequence). The CDR3 length is 16 residues. The CDR3 bases are TGTGCCAGCAGCTTACACTCGAGGGACACCCAACACACCATATATTTT. It codes for CASSLHSRDTQHTIYF.

CDR3 amino acids: CASSEAGADQPQHF. The CDR3 region has the DNA TGTGCCAGCAGTGAGGCAGGGGCTGATCAGCCCCAGCATTTT. This chain joins TRBV2 and TRBJ1-5, with D tentatively TRBD1 (6 bases). The CDR3 has 14 amino acids. Germline CDR1 is SNHLY and CDR2 is FYNNEI. V was clipped by 3 bases and J by 5 bases, with 11 bases between them.

This clone appeared a few times. The chain carries TRBV19 and TRBJ1-5, with 7 bases that match TRBD1. The germline CDR1 and CDR2 sequences are LNHDA and SQIVND (reference sequence). The CDR3 is 16 residues long. V shed 6 bases, J shed 5 bases, and the junction held 13 bases outside the gene matches. CDR3 sequence: CASSERGLSSYQPQHF. CDR3 bases: TGTGCCAGTAGCGAGAGGGGGCTCTCTTCCTATCAGCCCCAGCATTTT.